Below, one T cell receptor beta chain is given with its context. Measured with immunoSEQ multiplex PCR; TCRdb has only the in-frame clones, and not every one. This repertoire shows approximately 150,000 clones, roughly 94% found once; its top ten account for 11% to 15%. The V end lost 7 bases, the J end lost 8 bases, and 12 bases lay between the germline ends. The CDR3 loop spans 11 amino acids. Germline CDR1 is LNHDA and CDR2 is SQIVND (reference sequence). The sample comes from a study of control samples from healthy donors and cancer patients. J is TRBJ2-7 and V is TRBV19; D not resolved. This receptor was taken from a man aged 55-75 years with colorectal cancer. Sequencing input: PBMCs. This CDR3 is CASTSLGKQYF. For the CDR3, the DNA is TGTGCCAGTACCAGCTTGGGGAAGCAGTACTTC.